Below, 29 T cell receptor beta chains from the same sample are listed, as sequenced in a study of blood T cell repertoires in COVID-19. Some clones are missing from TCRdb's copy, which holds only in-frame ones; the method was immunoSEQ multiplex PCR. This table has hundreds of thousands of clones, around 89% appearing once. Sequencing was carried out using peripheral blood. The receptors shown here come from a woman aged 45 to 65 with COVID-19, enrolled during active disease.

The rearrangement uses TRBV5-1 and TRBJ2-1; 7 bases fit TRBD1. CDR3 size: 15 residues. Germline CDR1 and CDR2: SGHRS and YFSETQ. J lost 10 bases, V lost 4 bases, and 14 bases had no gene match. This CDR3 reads CASSLRQGQNREQFF. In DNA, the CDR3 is TGCGCCAGCAGCCTCCGACAGGGACAGAACAGGGAGCAGTTCTTC.

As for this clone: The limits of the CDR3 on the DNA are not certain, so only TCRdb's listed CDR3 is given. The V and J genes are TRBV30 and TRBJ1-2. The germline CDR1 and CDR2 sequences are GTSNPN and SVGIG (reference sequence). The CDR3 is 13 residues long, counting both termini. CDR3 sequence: CAWSVGGGAGCTF.

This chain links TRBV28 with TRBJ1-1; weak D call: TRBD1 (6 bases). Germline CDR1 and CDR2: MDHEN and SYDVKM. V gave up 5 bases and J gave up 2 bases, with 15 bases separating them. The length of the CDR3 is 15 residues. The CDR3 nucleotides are TGTGCCAGCAGTGCAGCCGGGACACCCAACACTGAAGCTTTCTTT. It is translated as CASSAAGTPNTEAFF.

This CDR3 is CASSGTVNTEAFF. In DNA form, the CDR3 reads TGTGCCAGCAGTGGGACAGTGAACACTGAAGCTTTCTTT. The rearrangement joins TRBV2 to TRBJ1-1; the D gene is possibly TRBD1 (6 bases). Per germline, CDR1 SNHLY and CDR2 FYNNEI. Trimming cost V 4 bases and J 0 bases, with 6 bases left between them. This CDR3 comprises 13 residues.

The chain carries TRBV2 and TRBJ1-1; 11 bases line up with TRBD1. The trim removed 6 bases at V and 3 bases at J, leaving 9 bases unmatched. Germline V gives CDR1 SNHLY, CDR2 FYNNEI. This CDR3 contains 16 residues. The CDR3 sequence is CASRRTGGGKDTEAFF. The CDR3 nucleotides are TGTGCCAGCAGAAGGACAGGGGGCGGTAAGGACACTGAAGCTTTCTTT.

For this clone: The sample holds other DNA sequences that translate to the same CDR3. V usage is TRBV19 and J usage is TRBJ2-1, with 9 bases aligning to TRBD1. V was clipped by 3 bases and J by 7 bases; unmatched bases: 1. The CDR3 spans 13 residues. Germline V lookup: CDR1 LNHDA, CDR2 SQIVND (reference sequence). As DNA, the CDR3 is TGTGCCAGTAGTATCGGACAGGGGAATGAGCAGTTCTTC. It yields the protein CASSIGQGNEQFF.

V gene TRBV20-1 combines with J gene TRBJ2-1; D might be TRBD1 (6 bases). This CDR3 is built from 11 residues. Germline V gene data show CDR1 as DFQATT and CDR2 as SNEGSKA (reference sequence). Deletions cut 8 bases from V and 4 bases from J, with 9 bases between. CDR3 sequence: CSSGQYNEQFF. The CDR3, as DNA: TGCAGTTCGGGACAATACAATGAGCAGTTCTTC.

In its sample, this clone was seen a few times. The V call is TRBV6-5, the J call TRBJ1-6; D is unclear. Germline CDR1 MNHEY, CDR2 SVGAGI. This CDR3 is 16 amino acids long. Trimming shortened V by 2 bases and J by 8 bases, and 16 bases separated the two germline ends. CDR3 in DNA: TGTGCCAGCAGTTACAGCGTAGCCCCGGCGGATTCACCCCTCCACTTT. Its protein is CASSYSVAPADSPLHF.

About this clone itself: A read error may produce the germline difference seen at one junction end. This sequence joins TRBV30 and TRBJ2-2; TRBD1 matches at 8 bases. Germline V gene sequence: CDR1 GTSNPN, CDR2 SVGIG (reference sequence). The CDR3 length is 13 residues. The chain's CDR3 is CAWNRQGPGGLFF. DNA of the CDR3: TGTGCCTGGAATCGACAGGGGCCCGGGGGGCTGTTTTTT.

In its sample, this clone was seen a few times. The DNA for the CDR3 is TGTGCCTGGAGTGAACAGGGAAGTCAGCCCCAGCATTTT. Its protein is CAWSEQGSQPQHF. The chain uses TRBV30 and TRBJ1-5; a weak D match, TRBD1 (6 bases). The germline V gene has CDR1 GTSNPN and CDR2 SVGIG (reference sequence). Trimming left V 1 base short and J 6 bases short, with 10 bases between. This CDR3 contains 13 residues.

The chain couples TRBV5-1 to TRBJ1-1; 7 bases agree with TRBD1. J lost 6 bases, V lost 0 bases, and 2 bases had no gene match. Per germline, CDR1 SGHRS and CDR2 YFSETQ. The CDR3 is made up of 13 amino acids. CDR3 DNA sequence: TGCGCCAGCAGCTTGGGCGACAGGGCTGAAGCTTTCTTT. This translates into CASSLGDRAEAFF.

The DNA for the CDR3 is TGTGCCAGCAGCTCATTACAGGGGGGGAACACTGAAGCTTTCTTT. Its protein product is CASSSLQGGNTEAFF. V is TRBV7-3 and J is TRBJ1-1, with 8 bases lining up with TRBD1. The CDR3 runs to 15 residues. Germline CDR1 reads SGHTA; CDR2 reads FQGTGA. V shed 4 bases and J 1 base; nucleotides not matched to a gene: 5.

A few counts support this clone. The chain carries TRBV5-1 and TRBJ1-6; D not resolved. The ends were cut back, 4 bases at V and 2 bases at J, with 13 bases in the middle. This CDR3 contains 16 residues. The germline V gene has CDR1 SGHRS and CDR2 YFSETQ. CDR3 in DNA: TGCGCCAGCAGCGTGGCGAGGAATGCCTATAATTCACCCCTCCACTTT. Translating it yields CASSVARNAYNSPLHF. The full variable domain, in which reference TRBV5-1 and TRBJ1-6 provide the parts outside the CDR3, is KAGVTQTPRYLIKTRGQQVTLSCSPISGHRSVSWYQQTPGQGLQFLFEYFSETQRNKGNFPGRFSGRQFSNSRSEMNVSTLELGDSALYLCASSVARNAYNSPLHFGNGTRLTVT.

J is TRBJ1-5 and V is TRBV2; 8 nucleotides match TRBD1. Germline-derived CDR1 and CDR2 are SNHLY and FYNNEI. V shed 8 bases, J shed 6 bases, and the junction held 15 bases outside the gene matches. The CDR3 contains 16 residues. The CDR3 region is CASVSDRGEGGQPQHF. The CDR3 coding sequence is TGTGCCAGCGTATCAGACAGGGGAGAAGGTGGTCAGCCCCAGCATTTT.

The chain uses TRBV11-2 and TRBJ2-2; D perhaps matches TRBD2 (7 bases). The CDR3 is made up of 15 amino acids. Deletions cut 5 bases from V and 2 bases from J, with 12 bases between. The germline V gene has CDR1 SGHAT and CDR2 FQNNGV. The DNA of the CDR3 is TGTGCCAGCAGCCCAACGGGGGGCAACACCGGGGAGCTGTTTTTT. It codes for CASSPTGGNTGELFF.

CDR3 in amino acids: CASSLKGLNSPLHF. The DNA of the CDR3 is TGTGCCAGCAGCTTGAAGGGGCTTAATTCACCCCTCCACTTT. The V gene is TRBV5-5, the J gene TRBJ1-6; possibly TRBD1 for D (5 bases). The CDR3 covers 14 residues. The ends were cut back, 1 base at V and 6 bases at J, with 8 bases in the middle. From germline, CDR1 is SGHKS and CDR2 YYEKEE (reference sequence).

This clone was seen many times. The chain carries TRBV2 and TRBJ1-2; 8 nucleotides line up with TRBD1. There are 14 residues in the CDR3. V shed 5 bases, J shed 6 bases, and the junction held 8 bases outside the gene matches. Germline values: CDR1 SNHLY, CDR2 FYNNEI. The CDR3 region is CASSITGGGDGYTF. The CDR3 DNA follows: TGTGCCAGCAGTATCACAGGGGGTGGGGATGGCTACACCTTC. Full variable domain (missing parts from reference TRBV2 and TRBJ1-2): EPEVTQTPSHQVTQMGQEVILRCVPISNHLYFYWYRQILGQKVEFLVSFYNNEISEKSEIFDDQFSVERPDGSNFTLKIRSTKLEDSAMYFCASSITGGGDGYTFGSGTRLTVV.

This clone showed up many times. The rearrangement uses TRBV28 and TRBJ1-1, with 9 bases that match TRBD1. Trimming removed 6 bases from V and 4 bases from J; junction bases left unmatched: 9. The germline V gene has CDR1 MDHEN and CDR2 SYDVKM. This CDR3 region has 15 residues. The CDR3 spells CASSSIDRGITEAFF. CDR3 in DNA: TGTGCCAGCAGCTCTATTGACAGGGGGATCACTGAAGCTTTCTTT.

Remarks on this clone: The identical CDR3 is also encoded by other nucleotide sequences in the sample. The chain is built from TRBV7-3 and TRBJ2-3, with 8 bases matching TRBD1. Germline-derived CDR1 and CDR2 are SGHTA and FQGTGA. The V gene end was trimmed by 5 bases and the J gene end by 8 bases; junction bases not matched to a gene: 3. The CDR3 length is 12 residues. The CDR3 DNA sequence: TGTGCCAGCAGCCTACAGGGGGGTACGCAGTATTTT. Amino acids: CASSLQGGTQYF.

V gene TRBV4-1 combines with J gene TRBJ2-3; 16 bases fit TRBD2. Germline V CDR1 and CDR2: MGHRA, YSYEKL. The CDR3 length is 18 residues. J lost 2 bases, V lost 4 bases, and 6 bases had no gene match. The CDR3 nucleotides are TGCGCCAGCAGCCGGGGACTAGCGGGGGGGTCAAACACAGATACGCAGTATTTT. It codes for CASSRGLAGGSNTDTQYF.

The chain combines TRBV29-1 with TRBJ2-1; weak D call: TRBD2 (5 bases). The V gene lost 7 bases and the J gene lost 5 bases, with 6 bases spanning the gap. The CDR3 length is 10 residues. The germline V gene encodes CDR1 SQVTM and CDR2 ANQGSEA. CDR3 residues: CSGTDNEQFF. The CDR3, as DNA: TGCAGCGGGACTGACAATGAGCAGTTCTTC.

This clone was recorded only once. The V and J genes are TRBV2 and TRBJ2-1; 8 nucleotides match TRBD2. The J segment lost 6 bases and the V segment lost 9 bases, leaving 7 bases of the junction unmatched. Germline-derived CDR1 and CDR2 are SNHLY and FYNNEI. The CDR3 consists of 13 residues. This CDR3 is CASRDGGGNEQFF. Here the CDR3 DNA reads TGTGCCAGTCGAGACGGGGGGGGCAATGAGCAGTTCTTC.

CDR3 residues: CASRVGGRQGAAFF. CDR3 coding DNA: TGTGCCAGCAGAGTGGGGGGGAGGCAGGGGGCGGCTTTCTTT. The chain uses TRBV6-5 and TRBJ1-1; 8 nucleotides line up with TRBD1. The CDR3 spans 14 residues. V was clipped by 6 bases and J by 11 bases; unmatched bases: 14. CDR1 and CDR2 (germline): MNHEY, SVGAGI.

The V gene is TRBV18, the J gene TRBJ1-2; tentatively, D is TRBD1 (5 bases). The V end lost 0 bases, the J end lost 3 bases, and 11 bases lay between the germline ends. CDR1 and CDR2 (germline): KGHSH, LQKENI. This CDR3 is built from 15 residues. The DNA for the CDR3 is TGTGCCAGCTCACCACCGGACAATTTATACTATGGCTACACCTTC. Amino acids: CASSPPDNLYYGYTF. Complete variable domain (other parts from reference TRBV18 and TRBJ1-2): NAGVMQNPRHLVRRRGQEARLRCSPMKGHSHVYWYRQLPEEGLKFMVYLQKENIIDESGMPKERFSAEFPKEGPSILRIQQVVRGDSAAYFCASSPPDNLYYGYTFGSGTRLTVV.

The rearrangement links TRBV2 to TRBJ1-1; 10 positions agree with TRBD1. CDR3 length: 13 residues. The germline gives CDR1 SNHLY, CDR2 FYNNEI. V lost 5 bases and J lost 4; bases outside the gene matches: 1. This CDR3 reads CASSWTGGTEAFF. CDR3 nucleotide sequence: TGTGCCAGCAGTTGGACAGGGGGCACTGAAGCTTTCTTT.

CDR3 loop: CASSFFMNTEAFF. DNA for the CDR3: TGTGCCAGCAGTTTTTTTATGAACACTGAAGCTTTCTTT. The V call is TRBV28, the J call TRBJ1-1, with D uncertain. The CDR3 totals 13 residues. V was shortened by 3 bases and J by 0 bases, with 5 bases between the two germline ends. Germline V CDR1 and CDR2: MDHEN, SYDVKM.

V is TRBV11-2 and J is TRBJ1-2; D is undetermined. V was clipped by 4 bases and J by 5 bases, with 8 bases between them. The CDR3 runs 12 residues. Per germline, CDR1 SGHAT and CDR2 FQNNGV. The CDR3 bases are TGTGCCAGCAGCTCGTCGGGATATGGCTACACCTTC. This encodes CASSSSGYGYTF.

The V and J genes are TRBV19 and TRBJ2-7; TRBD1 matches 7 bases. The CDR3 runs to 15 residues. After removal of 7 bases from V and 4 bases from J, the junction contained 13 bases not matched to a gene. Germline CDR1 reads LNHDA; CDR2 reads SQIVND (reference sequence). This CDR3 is CASTLGAGGAYEQYF. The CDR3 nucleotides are TGTGCCAGTACCTTGGGTGCAGGGGGTGCATACGAGCAGTACTTC.

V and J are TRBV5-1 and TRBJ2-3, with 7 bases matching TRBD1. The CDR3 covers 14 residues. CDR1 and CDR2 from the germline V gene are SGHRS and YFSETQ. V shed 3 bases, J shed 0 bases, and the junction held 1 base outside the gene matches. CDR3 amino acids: CASSSTGSTDTQYF. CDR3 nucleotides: TGCGCCAGCAGCTCGACAGGGAGCACAGATACGCAGTATTTT. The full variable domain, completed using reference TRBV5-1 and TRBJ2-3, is KAGVTQTPRYLIKTRGQQVTLSCSPISGHRSVSWYQQTPGQGLQFLFEYFSETQRNKGNFPGRFSGRQFSNSRSEMNVSTLELGDSALYLCASSSTGSTDTQYFGPGTRLTVL.